Listed below are T cell receptor beta chains from one sample, sequenced in a study of blood T cells in healthy people across ages. MiXCR was run by TCRdb on the 5' RACE reads, yielding one entry per CDR3 protein. The sample records under 2 million distinct CDR3 sequences, 30% to 40% being singletons. The sequencing sample was made of blood. Receptor source: a woman aged 25 to 45 in good health. Both conserved end residues are part of each CDR3. Fields, in order: V gene, J gene, clone size, D gene, CDR3 DNA, CDR3 protein. D genes are given only for firm matches. Expanded clones get a size class; other rows say once, few or many, or leave the size out.

V: TRBV11-2
J: TRBJ2-7
size: -
D: -
DNA: TGTGCCAGCAGCTCTGGACCAAAACCCAACTACGAGCAGTACTTC
CDR3: CASSSGPKPNYEQYF

V: TRBV12-3/TRBV12-4
J: TRBJ2-7
size: -
D: -
DNA: TGTGCCAGCAGTGAGCCCGGGAGGGGGCCTTCCTACGAGCAGTACTTC
CDR3: CASSEPGRGPSYEQYF

V: TRBV20-1
J: TRBJ2-7
size: once
D: -
DNA: TGCAGTGCTCCGGAGGCAGGGCCTGACTACGAGCAGTACTTC
CDR3: CSAPEAGPDYEQYF

V: TRBV20-1
J: TRBJ2-7
size: -
D: -
DNA: TGCAGTGCTAGAGATTTCGGGACAAATGCCGGGGCCTACAAGCAGTACTTC
CDR3: CSARDFGTNAGAYKQYF

V: TRBV30
J: TRBJ1-1
size: -
D: -
DNA: TGTGCCTGGACACTATGGACACGGGCCACTATGAACACTGAAGCTTTCTTT
CDR3: CAWTLWTRATMNTEAFF

V: TRBV15
J: TRBJ1-4
size: -
D: TRBD1
DNA: TGTGCCACCAGCAGAGAGACCAGGGGGGTAAATGAAAAACGGTTTTTT
CDR3: CATSRETRGVNEKRFF

V: TRBV7-8
J: TRBJ2-3
size: -
D: TRBD2
DNA: TGTGCCAGCAGCTTAACTCTGAGACTAGCGGGAGGGGAGGCCACAGATGCGCAGTATTTT
CDR3: CASSLTLRLAGGEATDAQYF

V: TRBV7-9
J: TRBJ2-5
size: few
D: -
DNA: TGTGCCAGCAGCTTAGCTGATTTTTGGGGGAGCCTTGGGACTCCTGAAACCCAGTACTTC
CDR3: CASSLADFWGSLGTPETQYF

V: TRBV6-1
J: TRBJ2-7
size: -
D: -
DNA: TGTGCCAGCAGTGTGGCACGGTCGACCCTAATGTCCTACGAGCAGTACTTC
CDR3: CASSVARSTLMSYEQYF

V: TRBV29-1
J: TRBJ2-6
size: many
D: -
DNA: TGCAGTGCTTCTCAGGGTTCTGGGGCCAACGTCCTGACTTTC
CDR3: CSASQGSGANVLTF

V: TRBV3-1
J: TRBJ2-5
size: -
D: TRBD2
DNA: TGTGCCAGCAGCTGGGGGACTAGCGGGGGGGGATCGGAGACCCAGTACTTC
CDR3: CASSWGTSGGGSETQYF

V: TRBV20-1
J: TRBJ2-7
size: -
D: TRBD1
DNA: TGCAGTGCTAACCGACAGGGTTACTCCTACGAGCAGTACTTC
CDR3: CSANRQGYSYEQYF

V: TRBV20-1
J: TRBJ2-1
size: -
D: TRBD2
DNA: TGCAGTGCTACCGACCGGGACTATGACTACAATGAGCAGTTCTTC
CDR3: CSATDRDYDYNEQFF

V: TRBV27
J: TRBJ2-1
size: -
D: TRBD2
DNA: TGTGCCAGCAGTTCTAGCGGGGGAGGGGATGAGCAGTTCTTC
CDR3: CASSSSGGGDEQFF

V: TRBV4-1
J: TRBJ1-4
size: -
D: -
DNA: TGCGCCAGCAGCCAAAACCCTCTAGGGGCAACTAATGAAAAACTGTTTTTT
CDR3: CASSQNPLGATNEKLFF

V: TRBV7-8
J: TRBJ2-7
size: few
D: TRBD2
DNA: TGTGCCAGCAGCCCCTTCGGGGCGGGAGGTACCTACGAGCAGTACTTC
CDR3: CASSPFGAGGTYEQYF

V: TRBV20-1
J: TRBJ2-3
size: -
D: -
DNA: TGCAGTGCTAGATCCGTCGTGGGGGGGCCGACAGATACGCAGTATTTT
CDR3: CSARSVVGGPTDTQYF

V: TRBV2
J: TRBJ2-3
size: -
D: -
DNA: TGTGCCAGCAGTTCCTCCCGTCTAGGTTTAGATACGCAGTATTTT
CDR3: CASSSSRLGLDTQYF

V: TRBV10-3
J: TRBJ1-4
size: -
D: -
DNA: TGTGCCATCAGTGGACAACCAACTAATGAAAAACTGTTTTTT
CDR3: CAISGQPTNEKLFF

V: TRBV27
J: TRBJ2-7
size: few
D: -
DNA: TGTACCAGCAGTTTATCCCCAGATAACTACGAGCAGTACTTC
CDR3: CTSSLSPDNYEQYF

V: TRBV5-1
J: TRBJ1-1
size: -
D: TRBD1
DNA: TGCGCCAGCAGCTTGGGCGCCTCGGGACAGGGCATGAACACTGAAGCTTTCTTT
CDR3: CASSLGASGQGMNTEAFF

V: TRBV27
J: TRBJ2-7
size: few
D: -
DNA: TGTGCCACCACAAGCATCTCTAACGAGCAGTACTTC
CDR3: CATTSISNEQYF

V: TRBV27
J: TRBJ2-5
size: few
D: -
DNA: TGTGCCAGCAGTTTAATACCCCCTCGGGCGGAGACCCAGTACTTC
CDR3: CASSLIPPRAETQYF

V: TRBV6-1
J: TRBJ2-1
size: -
D: -
DNA: TGTGCCAGCAGTGATAGACAGACCTCCTACAATGAGCAGTTCTTC
CDR3: CASSDRQTSYNEQFF

V: TRBV15
J: TRBJ2-7
size: many
D: -
DNA: TGTGCCACCAGCAGAGGGTCGGGATTAGCAGGCTACGAGCAGTACTTC
CDR3: CATSRGSGLAGYEQYF

V: TRBV18
J: TRBJ1-2
size: -
D: TRBD1
DNA: TGTGCCAGCTCACCTCCCGACAGGGGGGATGGCTACACCTTC
CDR3: CASSPPDRGDGYTF

V: TRBV5-1
J: TRBJ2-7
size: -
D: TRBD1
DNA: TGCGCCAGCAGCTTGGCGGATAGGACAGGGGGCTCCTACGAGCAGTACTTC
CDR3: CASSLADRTGGSYEQYF

V: TRBV24-1
J: TRBJ2-1
size: -
D: TRBD1
DNA: TGTGCCACCAGTGGCGACAGGGGACGGTTAGGGGGAGAGCAGTTCTTC
CDR3: CATSGDRGRLGGEQFF

V: TRBV5-1
J: TRBJ1-4
size: few
D: -
DNA: TGCGCCAGCAGCCAAACTGGGACGTCGGAAAAACTGTTTTTT
CDR3: CASSQTGTSEKLFF

V: TRBV7-8
J: TRBJ2-3
size: -
D: TRBD1
DNA: TGTGCCAACAGCTCTCAGGGGGCCCGGATGGGAGATACGCAGTATTTT
CDR3: CANSSQGARMGDTQYF

V: TRBV12-3/TRBV12-4
J: TRBJ2-1
size: few
D: TRBD1
DNA: TGTGCCAGCAGCCCTCCGGGACAGAACTACAATGAGCAGTTCTTC
CDR3: CASSPPGQNYNEQFF

V: TRBV9
J: TRBJ2-1
size: -
D: TRBD2
DNA: TGTGCCAGCAGCGTAGGACCAGCGGGACTTTACAATGAGCAGTTCTTC
CDR3: CASSVGPAGLYNEQFF

V: TRBV6-5
J: TRBJ2-2
size: -
D: TRBD1
DNA: TGTGCCAGCAGTCTACAGGGGGCAACTTCCCCGAACACCGGGGAGCTGTTTTTT
CDR3: CASSLQGATSPNTGELFF

V: TRBV6-6
J: TRBJ2-7
size: many
D: TRBD2
DNA: TGTGCCAGCAGTTACTCGGGGGGGACCTACGAGCAGTACTTC
CDR3: CASSYSGGTYEQYF

V: TRBV20-1
J: TRBJ1-6
size: -
D: TRBD1
DNA: TGCAGTGCTTCACGGGGGACAGGGGATTCACCCCTCCACTTT
CDR3: CSASRGTGDSPLHF

V: TRBV12-3/TRBV12-4
J: TRBJ1-2
size: few
D: -
DNA: TGTGCCAGCACCAGCTCTTTTAGGGGTCCAAACTATGGCTACACCTTC
CDR3: CASTSSFRGPNYGYTF

V: TRBV10-3
J: TRBJ1-1
size: -
D: -
DNA: TGTGCCATCAGTGAGTCCGCCCTTAACACTGAAGCTTTCTTT
CDR3: CAISESALNTEAFF

V: TRBV6-2/TRBV6-3
J: TRBJ2-1
size: -
D: -
DNA: TGTGCCGGCACCCCCCCGAACAATGAGCAGTTCTTC
CDR3: CAGTPPNNEQFF

V: TRBV20-1
J: TRBJ1-1
size: -
D: -
DNA: TGCAGTGCCATACAAGGAGGAAGCACTGAAGCTTTCTTT
CDR3: CSAIQGGSTEAFF

V: TRBV2
J: TRBJ2-7
size: -
D: -
DNA: TGTGCCAGCAGTGAAATTGGGGCTTTATCCTACGAGCAGTACTTC
CDR3: CASSEIGALSYEQYF

V: TRBV5-1
J: TRBJ2-5
size: -
D: TRBD1
DNA: TGCGCCCGGGGGACAGGGGGCTTTTGGCAGTACTTC
CDR3: CARGTGGFWQYF

V: TRBV24-1
J: TRBJ2-1
size: -
D: -
DNA: TGTGCCACCAGTGACCTCAGGTACAATGAGCAGTTCTTC
CDR3: CATSDLRYNEQFF

V: TRBV14
J: TRBJ2-1
size: few
D: -
DNA: TGTGCCAGCAGCCCTCGCCAGGGTCCCCTATACAATGAGCAGTTCTTC
CDR3: CASSPRQGPLYNEQFF

V: TRBV20-1
J: TRBJ2-7
size: few
D: -
DNA: TGCAGTGCCCCAATCTCCACCACCTACGAGCAGTACTTC
CDR3: CSAPISTTYEQYF

V: TRBV11-2
J: TRBJ1-4
size: -
D: -
DNA: TGTGCCAGCAGACCTCAGACCCAGGGCTCTAATGAAAAACTGTTTTTT
CDR3: CASRPQTQGSNEKLFF

V: TRBV21-1
J: TRBJ2-3
size: -
D: -
DNA: TGTGCCAGCAGCAAAGTGTTGCGGGAGGGCCGGAAAGATACGCAGTATTTT
CDR3: CASSKVLREGRKDTQYF

V: TRBV11-2
J: TRBJ2-7
size: -
D: -
DNA: TGTGCCAGCAGCTTACACCGGACACCTACCTACGAGCAGTACTTC
CDR3: CASSLHRTPTYEQYF

V: TRBV20-1
J: TRBJ1-1
size: few
D: TRBD1
DNA: TGCAGTGCTTTACAGGGGGTGAACGCTGAAGCTTTCTTT
CDR3: CSALQGVNAEAFF

V: TRBV28
J: TRBJ1-5
size: -
D: TRBD1
DNA: TGTGCCAGCAGCAGGACAGGGGTGAGGGGACAGCCCCAGCATTTT
CDR3: CASSRTGVRGQPQHF

V: TRBV4-1
J: TRBJ2-5
size: many
D: -
DNA: TGCGCCAGCAGCCAAGGGCCTGAGAGCTTCCAAGAGACCCAGTACTTC
CDR3: CASSQGPESFQETQYF

V: TRBV20-1
J: TRBJ1-3
size: -
D: -
DNA: TGCAGTGCGAGGCGAGGGGATGCTGGAAACACCATATATTTT
CDR3: CSARRGDAGNTIYF

V: TRBV2
J: TRBJ1-5
size: -
D: -
DNA: TGTGCCAGCAGTGATTACGCTTATCAGCCCCAGCATTTT
CDR3: CASSDYAYQPQHF

V: TRBV21-1
J: TRBJ1-2
size: -
D: -
DNA: TGTGCCAGTAATACCCGGACGGGTTCTGATTGTGGCTACACCTTC
CDR3: CASNTRTGSDCGYTF